These T cell receptor beta chains were read from a single sample in a study of shared clonotypes between healthy human individuals. Only in-frame clones appear in the TCRdb table, and some are missing; sequencing was by immunoSEQ multiplex PCR. There are about 2 million clones in the sample; around 95% occur only once, and 0.13% lies in the top ten. Specimen: naive CD4+ T cells sorted from blood. These receptors were collected from a man aged 18 to 30 in good health. The CDR3 runs from the conserved cysteine through the conserved F or W. Fields, in order: V gene, clone size, D gene, J gene, CDR3 DNA, CDR3 protein. The D gene is left open where the match is weak. Only part of the rows carry a size: once, few, many, or a class if the clone is expanded.

>TRBV19|once|.|TRBJ1-6
TGTGCCAGTAGGTCCTACAGCTATTCCTATAATTCACCCCTCCACTTT
CASRSYSYSYNSPLHF
>TRBV9|once|.|TRBJ2-1
TGTGCCAGCAGCCCGGGACCGGGGCCTGAGCAGTTCTTC
CASSPGPGPEQFF
>TRBV18|once|.|TRBJ1-6
TGTGCCAGCTCACCAGGCCCCGAGTCACCCCTCCACTTT
CASSPGPESPLHF
>TRBV10-1|.|.|TRBJ2-1
TGCGCCAGCAGTGAAAGGGTAGCGGCCTATTCAAATGAGCAGTTCTTC
CASSERVAAYSNEQFF
>TRBV2|few|TRBD1|TRBJ1-5
TGTGCCAGCAAGGGACAGGAACCTCAGCCCCAGCATTTT
CASKGQEPQPQHF
>TRBV4-2|.|TRBD2|TRBJ2-7
TGTGCCAGCAGCCAAGATGCCAGCGGGGGCAGCTTTTACGAGCAGTACTTC
CASSQDASGGSFYEQYF
>TRBV2|.|.|TRBJ2-6
TGTGCCAGCACCAGGAGGGACTCTGGGGCCAACGTCCTGACTTTC
CASTRRDSGANVLTF
>TRBV18|.|.|TRBJ1-1
TGTGCCAGCTCACCAACGGGGGTTACTGAAGCTTTCTTT
CASSPTGVTEAFF
>TRBV18|.|TRBD2|TRBJ2-7
TGTGCCAGCTCATCCGGACTAGCGGGTAGCGAGCAGTACTTC
CASSSGLAGSEQYF
>TRBV6-5|.|.|TRBJ1-1
TGTGCCAGCAGTCCTCAGGGACCTACTGAAGCTTTCTTT
CASSPQGPTEAFF
>TRBV7-2|.|TRBD2|TRBJ2-1
TGTGCCAGCAGCTTAGGGGCGGGAGAAACCTACAATGAGCAGTTCTTC
CASSLGAGETYNEQFF
>TRBV6-1|.|.|TRBJ1-6
TGTGCCAGCAGTGAGGGGCAGGGAAGATCACCCCTCCACTTT
CASSEGQGRSPLHF
>TRBV18|.|.|TRBJ2-5
TGTGCCAGCTCACCACCCATGTACCAAGAGACCCAGTACTTC
CASSPPMYQETQYF
>TRBV5-1|.|.|TRBJ1-2
TGCGCCAGCAGCCCGATCCAGGGTACGGGCTACACCTTC
CASSPIQGTGYTF
>TRBV9|.|TRBD2|TRBJ2-1
TGTGCCAGCAGCGTTACTGGTGGGGGAGCGGGAGCCCAAGACAATGAGCAGTTCTTC
CASSVTGGGAGAQDNEQFF
>TRBV6-6|.|.|TRBJ2-1
TGTGCCAGCACCCCAGGATACTCCTACAATGAGCAGTTCTTC
CASTPGYSYNEQFF
>TRBV19|.|TRBD2|TRBJ2-1
TGTGCCAGTAGTACCGGGACTAGCGGGAATGAGCAGTTCTTC
CASSTGTSGNEQFF
>TRBV5-1|.|TRBD2|TRBJ2-7
TGCGCCAGCAGACCGACTAGCGGGAGTATCAACGAGCAGTACTTC
CASRPTSGSINEQYF
>TRBV28|.|.|TRBJ2-1
TGTGCCAGCAGTTTCCCCTCGAGGGATGAGCAGTTCTTC
CASSFPSRDEQFF
>TRBV27|.|TRBD1|TRBJ2-7
TGTGCCAGCAGTTTATCCTTTCCCCTTACCCCAGGGACAGGAAACTCCTACGAGCAGTACTTC
CASSLSFPLTPGTGNSYEQYF
>TRBV28|.|TRBD1|TRBJ2-7
TGTGCCAGCAGGCCCCCCCGACAGGGTCTTGGAGAGCAGTACTTC
CASRPPRQGLGEQYF
>TRBV15|.|TRBD1|TRBJ1-4
TGTGCCACCAGCGAAGGACAGGGGGCGCCTAAGGCGACTAATGAAAAACTGTTTTTT
CATSEGQGAPKATNEKLFF
>TRBV5-1|.|.|TRBJ2-3
TGCGCCAGCAGCTTGGTGGGTAGCGCAGATACGCAGTATTTT
CASSLVGSADTQYF
>TRBV9|.|.|TRBJ1-2
TGTGCCAGCAGAACGACCACTAACTATGGCTACACCTTC
CASRTTTNYGYTF
>TRBV10-3|.|.|TRBJ1-1
TGTGCCATCAGTGACCCCGGGGACGGGAACACTGAAGCTTTCTTT
CAISDPGDGNTEAFF
>TRBV28|once|.|TRBJ1-6
TGTGCCAGCAGTAGAGCTGGCATGCCAGGAAGAAGCTCCTATAATTCACCCCTCCACTTT
CASSRAGMPGRSSYNSPLHF
>TRBV5-1|.|TRBD1|TRBJ1-2
TGCGCCAGCACCAGGGGGCCGGGCTATGGCTACACCTTC
CASTRGPGYGYTF
>TRBV28|.|.|TRBJ1-5
TGTGCCAGCAGTTTGAGGGGGGCGATCAGCAATCAGCCCCAGCATTTT
CASSLRGAISNQPQHF
>TRBV10-3|.|.|TRBJ2-2
TGTGCCATCAGTGAGGATGGGGTAGACGGGGAGCTGTTTTTT
CAISEDGVDGELFF
>TRBV7-9|once|.|TRBJ1-1
TGTGCCAGCATGAGAATTCAGGGACCCGCTGAAGCTTTCTTT
CASMRIQGPAEAFF
>TRBV7-8|few|.|TRBJ2-7
TGTGCCAGCAGTTTCCTCCGCTACTCACCCTACGAGCAGTACTTC
CASSFLRYSPYEQYF
>TRBV5-1|.|TRBD1|TRBJ2-1
TGCGCCAGCACCACACAGGGGCCAAACAATGAGCAGTTCTTC
CASTTQGPNNEQFF
>TRBV5-1|few|.|TRBJ2-7
TGCGCCAGCAGCTTGGCTACAGGGAGCTCCTACGAGCAGTACTTC
CASSLATGSSYEQYF
>TRBV6-5|.|TRBD1|TRBJ1-5
TGTGCCAGCAGTTACCAGTCAGGGGGTAATCAGCCCCAGCATTTT
CASSYQSGGNQPQHF
>TRBV28|.|TRBD1|TRBJ1-1
TGTGCCAGCAGGGTTTCGGACAGGGGCCGCATCATGAACACTGAAGCTTTCTTT
CASRVSDRGRIMNTEAFF
>TRBV20-1|.|.|TRBJ2-3
TGCAGTGCCGCTAGGACAGATACGCAGTATTTT
CSAARTDTQYF
>TRBV19|few|.|TRBJ1-2
TGTGCCAGTGATTCGCTCAACCGACAGGCGGGTGGCTACACCTTC
CASDSLNRQAGGYTF
>TRBV11-1|.|TRBD1|TRBJ1-6
TGTGCCAGCAGCTTAGGGACCGGGACAGGGAATAATTCACCCCTCCACTTT
CASSLGTGTGNNSPLHF
>TRBV5-1|.|.|TRBJ2-1
TGCGCCAGCAGCTTAGGAGGTTCCTACAATGAGCAGTTCTTC
CASSLGGSYNEQFF
>TRBV6-5|.|.|TRBJ1-2
TGTGCCAGCAGTTACTCGAGTAGGGGGATTGAGTATGGCTACACCTTC
CASSYSSRGIEYGYTF
>TRBV9|.|.|TRBJ2-2
TGTGCCAGCAGCCCCCGGTCAAGGGGGACCGGGGAGCTGTTTTTT
CASSPRSRGTGELFF
>TRBV29-1|.|.|TRBJ2-3
TGCAGCGTTCGGTCCGCTGGAGCTGGAGATACGCAGTATTTT
CSVRSAGAGDTQYF
>TRBV7-8|.|TRBD1|TRBJ2-7
TGTGCCAGCAGCTTCCGGGACAGCAAGAACGAGCAGTACTTC
CASSFRDSKNEQYF
>TRBV6-1|.|.|TRBJ2-2
TGTGCCAGCAGTGGGAGGGGACGCGGGAACACCGGGGAGCTGTTTTTT
CASSGRGRGNTGELFF
>TRBV6-5|once|.|TRBJ2-2
TGTGCCAGCAGTTCCCCGACCGGGTTTTTATCCGGGGAGCTGTTTTTT
CASSSPTGFLSGELFF
>TRBV6-5|.|TRBD1|TRBJ1-6
TGTGCCAGCAGTCTTGGACAGGGTGGGTCACCCCTCCACTTT
CASSLGQGGSPLHF
>TRBV14|.|.|TRBJ1-4
TGTGCCAGCAGCCAAGCCGGACTTAATGAAAAACTGTTTTTT
CASSQAGLNEKLFF
>TRBV27|.|.|TRBJ2-7
TGTGCCAGCAGCCTCCTAGACAGGTTTCCCTACGAGCAGTACTTC
CASSLLDRFPYEQYF
>TRBV6-5|many|TRBD1|TRBJ2-7
TGTGCCAGCAGAACCCGGGACAGGGGGTCGGAGCAGTACTTC
CASRTRDRGSEQYF
>TRBV10-3|once|.|TRBJ2-5
TGTGCCATCAGTGAGTCGGACCAAGAGACCCAGTACTTC
CAISESDQETQYF
>TRBV20-1|.|.|TRBJ2-1
TGCAGTGTAACCCTAAAGGATGAGCAGTTCTTC
CSVTLKDEQFF
>TRBV6-5|.|TRBD2|TRBJ2-1
TGTGCCAGCAGTTACCCGGGACTAGCGGGGTACAATGAGCGGTTCTTC
CASSYPGLAGYNERFF
>TRBV7-9|.|.|TRBJ1-4
TGTGCCAGCAGCCTAATCGAGGGGGAAAAACTGTTTTTT
CASSLIEGEKLFF
>TRBV7-7|.|TRBD1|TRBJ1-4
TGTGCTAGCAGCCCCGGGACAGGGGGTGAAAAACTGTTTTTT
CASSPGTGGEKLFF
>TRBV10-3|.|TRBD1|TRBJ1-5
TGTGCCATCAGTGAGTCTACAGGGGGCAATCAGCCCCAGCATTTT
CAISESTGGNQPQHF
>TRBV7-9|.|TRBD2|TRBJ2-1
TGTGCCAGCCTTTTCGGGACTAGCGGGAGGGCCATCCACAATGAGCAGTTCTTC
CASLFGTSGRAIHNEQFF
>TRBV4-1|.|.|TRBJ2-7
TGCGCCAGCAGCCAATCGGGCACGGGCCACGAGCAGTACTTC
CASSQSGTGHEQYF